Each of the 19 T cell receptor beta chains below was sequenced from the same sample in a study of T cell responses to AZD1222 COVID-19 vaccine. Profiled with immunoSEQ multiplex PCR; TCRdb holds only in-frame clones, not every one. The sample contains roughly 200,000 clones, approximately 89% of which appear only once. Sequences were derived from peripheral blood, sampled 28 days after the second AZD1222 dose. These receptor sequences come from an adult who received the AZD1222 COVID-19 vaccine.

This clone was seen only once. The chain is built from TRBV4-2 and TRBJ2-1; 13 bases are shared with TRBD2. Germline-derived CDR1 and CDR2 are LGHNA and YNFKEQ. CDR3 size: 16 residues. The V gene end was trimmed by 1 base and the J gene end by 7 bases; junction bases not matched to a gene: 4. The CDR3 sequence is CASSQVGTSGKNEQFF. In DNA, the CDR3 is TGTGCCAGCAGCCAAGTCGGGACTAGCGGGAAGAATGAGCAGTTCTTC.

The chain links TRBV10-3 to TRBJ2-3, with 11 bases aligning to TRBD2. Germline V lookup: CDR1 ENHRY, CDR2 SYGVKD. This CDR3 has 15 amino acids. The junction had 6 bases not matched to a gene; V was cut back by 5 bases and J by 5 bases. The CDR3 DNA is TGTGCCATCAGTCTAGCGGGAGGCCATGGAGATACGCAGTATTTT. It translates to CAISLAGGHGDTQYF.

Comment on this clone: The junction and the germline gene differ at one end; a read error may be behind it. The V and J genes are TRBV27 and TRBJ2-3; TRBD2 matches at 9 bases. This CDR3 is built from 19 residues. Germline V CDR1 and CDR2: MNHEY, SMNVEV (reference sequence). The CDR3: CATSGEAGGGLRGTDTQYF. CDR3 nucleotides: TGTGCCACCAGTGGGGAAGCGGGAGGCGGGCTACGCGGCACAGATACGCAGTATTTT.

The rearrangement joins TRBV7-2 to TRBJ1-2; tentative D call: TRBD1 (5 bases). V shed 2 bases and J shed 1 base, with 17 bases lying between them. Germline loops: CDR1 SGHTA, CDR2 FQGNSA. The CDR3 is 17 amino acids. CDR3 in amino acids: CASSLRRQRLYNYGYTF. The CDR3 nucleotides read TGTGCCAGCAGCTTACGCCGACAGAGACTGTATAACTATGGCTACACCTTC.

CDR3 sequence reads: CASSARGTTEAFF. The CDR3, as DNA: TGTGCCAGCAGTGCCAGGGGGACGACTGAAGCTTTCTTT. The gene calls are TRBV6-2 or TRBV6-3 and TRBJ1-1; 7 bases align to TRBD1. The length of the CDR3 is 13 residues. Germline CDR1 reads MNHEY; CDR2 reads SVGEGT. V was clipped by 5 bases and J by 5 bases; unmatched bases: 5.

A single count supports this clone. The CDR3 coding sequence is TGTGCCAGTAGTATAGGCAGGGGTAATCAGCCCCAGCATTTT. As protein: CASSIGRGNQPQHF. V and J are TRBV19 and TRBJ1-5; a possible D gene is TRBD1 (6 bases). Trimming took 1 base from V and 4 from J, leaving 8 bases between them. Germline-derived CDR1 and CDR2 are LNHDA and SQIVND (reference sequence). This CDR3 is 14 amino acids long.

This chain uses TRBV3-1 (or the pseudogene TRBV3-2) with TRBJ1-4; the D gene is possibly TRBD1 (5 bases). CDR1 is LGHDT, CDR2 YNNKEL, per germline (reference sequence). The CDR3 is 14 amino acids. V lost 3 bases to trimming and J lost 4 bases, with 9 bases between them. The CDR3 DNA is TGTGCCAGCAGCCACGGGGCGGGTAATGAAAAACTGTTTTTT. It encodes CASSHGAGNEKLFF.

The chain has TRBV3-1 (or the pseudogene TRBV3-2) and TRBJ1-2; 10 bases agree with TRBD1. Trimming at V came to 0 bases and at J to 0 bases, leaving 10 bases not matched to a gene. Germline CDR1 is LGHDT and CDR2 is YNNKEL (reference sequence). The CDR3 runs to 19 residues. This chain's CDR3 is CASSQDLGQGTLANYGYTF. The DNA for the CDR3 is TGTGCCAGCAGCCAAGACCTGGGACAGGGGACGTTAGCTAACTATGGCTACACCTTC.

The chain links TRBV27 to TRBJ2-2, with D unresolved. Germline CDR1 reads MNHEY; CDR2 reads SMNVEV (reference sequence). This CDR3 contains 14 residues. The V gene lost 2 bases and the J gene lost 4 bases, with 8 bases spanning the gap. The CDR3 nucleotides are TGTGCCAGCAGTTTAGCCAGAAGCACCGGGGAGCTGTTTTTT. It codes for CASSLARSTGELFF.

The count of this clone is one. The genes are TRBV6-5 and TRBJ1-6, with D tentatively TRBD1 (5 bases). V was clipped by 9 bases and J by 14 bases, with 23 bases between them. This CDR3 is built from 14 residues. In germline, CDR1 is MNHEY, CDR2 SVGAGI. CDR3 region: CASETGTTQWSLHF. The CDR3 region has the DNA TGTGCCAGTGAAACCGGGACCACGCAATGGTCCCTCCACTTT.

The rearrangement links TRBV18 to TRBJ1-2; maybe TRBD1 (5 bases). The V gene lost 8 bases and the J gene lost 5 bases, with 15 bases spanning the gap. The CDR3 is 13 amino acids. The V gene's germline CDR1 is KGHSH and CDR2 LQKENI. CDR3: CASGRGQSYGYTF. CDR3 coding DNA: TGTGCCAGCGGGCGTGGACAATCATATGGCTACACCTTC.

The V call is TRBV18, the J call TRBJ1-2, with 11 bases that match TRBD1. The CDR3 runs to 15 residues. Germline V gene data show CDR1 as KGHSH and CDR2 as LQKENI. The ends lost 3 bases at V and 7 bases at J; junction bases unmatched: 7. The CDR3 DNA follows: TGTGCCAGCTCACCTATGGACAGGGGGCTGAGTGGCTACACCTTC. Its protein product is CASSPMDRGLSGYTF.

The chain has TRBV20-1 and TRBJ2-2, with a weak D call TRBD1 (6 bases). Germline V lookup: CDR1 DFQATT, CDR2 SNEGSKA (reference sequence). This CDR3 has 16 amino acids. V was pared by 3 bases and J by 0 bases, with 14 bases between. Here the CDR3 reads CSASPDRPANTGELFF. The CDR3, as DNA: TGCAGTGCTAGTCCCGACAGGCCAGCGAACACCGGGGAGCTGTTTTTT.

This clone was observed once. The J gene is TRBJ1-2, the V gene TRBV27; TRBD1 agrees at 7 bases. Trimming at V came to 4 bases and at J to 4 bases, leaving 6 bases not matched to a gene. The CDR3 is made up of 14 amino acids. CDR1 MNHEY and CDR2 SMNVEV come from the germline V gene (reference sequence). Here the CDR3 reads CASSSQGGSYGYTF. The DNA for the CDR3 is TGTGCCAGCAGTTCCCAGGGGGGCAGCTATGGCTACACCTTC.

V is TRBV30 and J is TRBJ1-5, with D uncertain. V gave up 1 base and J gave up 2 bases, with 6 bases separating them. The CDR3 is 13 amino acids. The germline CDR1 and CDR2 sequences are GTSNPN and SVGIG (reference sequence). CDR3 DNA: TGTGCCTGGAGTGAACTGGGCAATCAGCCCCAGCATTTT. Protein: CAWSELGNQPQHF.

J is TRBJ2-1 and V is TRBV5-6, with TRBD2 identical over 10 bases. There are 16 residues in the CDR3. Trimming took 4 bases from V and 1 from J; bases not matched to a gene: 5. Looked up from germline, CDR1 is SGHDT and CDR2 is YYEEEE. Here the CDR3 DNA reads TGTGCCAGCAGCATAGCGGGGGGCGGGTCCTACAATGAGCAGTTCTTC. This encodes CASSIAGGGSYNEQFF. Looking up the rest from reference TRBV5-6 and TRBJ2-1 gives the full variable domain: DAGVTQSPTHLIKTRGQQVTLRCSPKSGHDTVSWYQQALGQGPQFIFQYYEEEERQRGNFPDRFSGHQFPNYSSELNVNALLLGDSALYLCASSIAGGGSYNEQFFGPGTRLTVL.

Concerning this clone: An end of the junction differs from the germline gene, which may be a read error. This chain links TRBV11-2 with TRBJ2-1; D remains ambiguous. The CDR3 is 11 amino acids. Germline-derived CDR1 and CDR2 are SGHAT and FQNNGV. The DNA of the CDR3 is TGTGCCAGCAGCTTAACCTCTGAGAAGTTCTTC. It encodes CASSLTSEKFF.

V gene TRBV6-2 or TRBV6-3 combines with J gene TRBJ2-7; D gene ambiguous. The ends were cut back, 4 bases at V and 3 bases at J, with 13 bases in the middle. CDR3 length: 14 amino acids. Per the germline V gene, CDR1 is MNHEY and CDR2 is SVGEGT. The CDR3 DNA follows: TGTGCCAGCAGTTCTTCCGTCCAGCGCTACGAGCAGTACTTC. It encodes CASSSSVQRYEQYF.

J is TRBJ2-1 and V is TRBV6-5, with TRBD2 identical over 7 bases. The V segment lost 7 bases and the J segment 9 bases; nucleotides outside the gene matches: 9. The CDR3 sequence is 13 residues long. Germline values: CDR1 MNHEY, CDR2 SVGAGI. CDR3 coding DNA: TGTGCCAGCACCCTCTCGCGGGGGACTGAGCAGTTCTTC. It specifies CASTLSRGTEQFF.